These 15 T cell receptor beta chains were sequenced from one sample in a study of OX40 agonist ivuxolimab in advanced cancers. TCRdb's copy holds only in-frame clones and misses some; the assay was immunoSEQ multiplex PCR. The sample consists of tens of thousands of clones, approximately 88% of them appearing once. The material was CD4+ or CD8+ T cells sorted from blood, obtained in a trial of the OX40 agonist ivuxolimab. These receptors came from an adult with an advanced solid tumor such as melanoma, head and neck, liver or kidney cancer.

The V gene is TRBV28, the J gene TRBJ1-2; D gene ambiguous. V was shortened by 6 bases and J by 5 bases, with 16 bases between the two germline ends. The CDR3 is made up of 14 amino acids. Per germline, CDR1 MDHEN and CDR2 SYDVKM. CDR3 DNA: TGTGCCAGCAGCCCCACGAGAGGGCAGTATGGCTACACCTTC. Residues: CASSPTRGQYGYTF.

This sequence joins TRBV9 and TRBJ2-1, with TRBD2 matching over 9 bases. The junction had 1 base not matched to a gene; V was cut back by 4 bases and J by 2 bases. The length of the CDR3 is 14 residues. Germline V gives CDR1 SGDLS, CDR2 YYNGEE. The DNA of the CDR3 is TGTGCCAGCAGCAGCGGGGGGACCTACAATGAGCAGTTCTTC. As protein: CASSSGGTYNEQFF. Filled out from reference TRBV9 and TRBJ2-1, the complete variable domain reads DSGVTQTPKHLITATGQRVTLRCSPRSGDLSVYWYQQSLDQGLQFLIQYYNGEERAKGNILERFSAQQFPDLHSELNLSSLELGDSALYFCASSSGGTYNEQFFGPGTRLTVL.

This chain links TRBV10-3 with TRBJ2-5; D is tentatively TRBD1 or TRBD2 (5 bases each). There are 14 residues in the CDR3. V shed 6 bases and J shed 1 base, with 12 bases lying between them. From germline, CDR1 is ENHRY and CDR2 SYGVKD. In DNA, the CDR3 is TGTGCCATCAGAGACTCCGGGACCCAAGAGACCCAGTACTTC. This sequence encodes CAIRDSGTQETQYF.

By share, this clone counts as medium-sized. The rearrangement joins TRBV6-4 to TRBJ2-5, with a tentative D call TRBD2 (6 bases). Deletions cut 6 bases from V and 1 base from J, with 9 bases between. Germline lookup yields CDR1 MRHNA and CDR2 SNTAGT. CDR3 size: 13 residues. Here the CDR3 DNA reads TGTGCCAGCAGCCGGGACTCCCAAGAGACCCAGTACTTC. Translated, it gives CASSRDSQETQYF.

The chain couples TRBV4-3 to TRBJ2-5, with 9 bases that match TRBD1. This CDR3 has 14 amino acids. Germline values: CDR1 LGHNA, CDR2 YSLEER. The V gene end was trimmed by 1 base and the J gene end by 7 bases; junction bases not matched to a gene: 4. The CDR3 coding sequence is TGCGCCAGCAGCCAAGGGAGGACAGGGGCGACCCAGTACTTC. Translated: CASSQGRTGATQYF.

The chain joins TRBV5-5 to TRBJ2-1; 13 bases map to TRBD2. The trim removed 1 base at V and 9 bases at J, leaving 4 bases unmatched. This CDR3 contains 15 residues. Germline V CDR1 and CDR2: SGHKS, YYEKEE (reference sequence). DNA for the CDR3: TGTGCCAGCAGCTTGCAGACTAGCGGGAGGTTTGAGCAGTTCTTC. It translates to CASSLQTSGRFEQFF. Based on the CDR3 plus reference TRBV5-5 and TRBJ2-1, the full variable domain is DAGVTQSPTHLIKTRGQQVTLRCSPISGHKSVSWYQQVLGQGPQFIFQYYEKEERGRGNFPDRFSARQFPNYSSELNVNALLLGDSALYLCASSLQTSGRFEQFFGPGTRLTVL.

V and J are TRBV6-1 and TRBJ2-1; D is unclear. The germline V gene encodes CDR1 MNHNS and CDR2 SASEGT. The ends were cut back, 2 bases at V and 0 bases at J, with 8 bases in the middle. CDR3 length: 15 amino acids. CDR3 loop: CASSEYVSSYNEQFF. The CDR3 DNA is TGTGCCAGCAGTGAATATGTGAGCTCCTACAATGAGCAGTTCTTC.

The chain employs TRBV7-6 and TRBJ1-2; D gene uncertain. With 5 bases removed from V and 6 bases from J, the gap between germline ends came to 16 bases. Per the germline V gene, CDR1 is SGHVS and CDR2 is FNYEAQ. The CDR3 length is 14 residues. CDR3 in DNA: TGTGCCAGCAGCCCGAAGCCCCTCGCAGATGGCTACACCTTC. It translates to CASSPKPLADGYTF.

This sequence joins TRBV19 and TRBJ1-5, with 10 bases lining up with TRBD1. CDR3 length equals 16 residues. Germline-derived CDR1 and CDR2 are LNHDA and SQIVND (reference sequence). V trimming: 4 bases; J trimming: 5 bases; junction bases outside the gene matches: 8. DNA of the CDR3: TGTGCCAGTAGTAAATGGACAGGGGGGTTGGATCAGCCCCAGCATTTT. Amino acid sequence: CASSKWTGGLDQPQHF.

CDR3: CASSSRLAGAPNTQYF. In DNA form, the CDR3 reads TGTGCCAGCAGTTCACGACTAGCGGGGGCCCCTAATACGCAGTATTTT. The rearrangement uses TRBV27 and TRBJ2-3; 12 bases match TRBD2. With V trimmed by 4 bases and J by 7 bases, 9 bases remained unmatched. The V gene's germline CDR1 is MNHEY and CDR2 SMNVEV (reference sequence). The CDR3 extends over 16 amino acids.

This clone was observed a handful of times. The rearrangement joins TRBV7-3 to TRBJ1-1; D is ambiguous. Germline loops: CDR1 SGHTA, CDR2 FQGTGA. The CDR3 consists of 11 residues. The germline V and J ends were trimmed by 3 bases and 12 bases, with 11 bases remaining between them. The CDR3 is CASSFGVLPFF. DNA for the CDR3: TGTGCCAGCAGCTTCGGAGTCCTGCCTTTCTTT. The full variable domain, with the rest looked up from reference TRBV7-3 and TRBJ1-1, is GAGVSQTPSNKVTEKGKYVELRCDPISGHTALYWYRQSLGQGPEFLIYFQGTGAADDSGLPNDRFFAVRPEGSVSTLKIQRTERGDSAVYLCASSFGVLPFFGQGTRLTVV.

Concerning this clone itself: The same CDR3 arises from other DNA sequences in this sample as well. The J gene is TRBJ2-3, the V gene TRBV9; 8 positions match TRBD2. The J segment lost 4 bases and the V segment lost 3 bases, leaving 4 bases of the junction unmatched. This CDR3 is built from 14 residues. Looked up from germline, CDR1 is SGDLS and CDR2 is YYNGEE. CDR3 DNA: TGTGCCAGCAGCGCCGGGGGGGGCCCAGATACGCAGTATTTT. This translates into CASSAGGGPDTQYF.

The chain links TRBV2 to TRBJ2-5; tentatively, D is TRBD1 or TRBD2 (5 bases each). The CDR3 runs to 13 residues. V gave up 6 bases and J gave up 3 bases, with 11 bases separating them. CDR1 is SNHLY, CDR2 FYNNEI, per germline. DNA for the CDR3: TGTGCCAGCAGACGGGGCGCAGAAGAGACCCAGTACTTC. Protein: CASRRGAEETQYF.

The chain employs TRBV19 and TRBJ2-1, with D perhaps TRBD2 (6 bases). The V end lost 5 bases, the J end lost 4 bases, and 9 bases lay between the germline ends. This CDR3 has 13 amino acids. Germline lookup yields CDR1 LNHDA and CDR2 SQIVND (reference sequence). Here the CDR3 DNA reads TGTGCCAGTAGTCCCGGGACTTACAATGAGCAGTTCTTC. This gives the protein CASSPGTYNEQFF. Variable domain in full (rest from reference TRBV19 and TRBJ2-1): DGGITQSPKYLFRKEGQNVTLSCEQNLNHDAMYWYRQDPGQGLRLIYYSQIVNDFQKGDIAEGYSVSREKKESFPLTVTSAQKNPTAFYLCASSPGTYNEQFFGPGTRLTVL.

This chain uses TRBV5-1 with TRBJ2-1; D not resolved. V lost 4 bases to trimming and J lost 0 bases, with 11 bases between them. This CDR3 comprises 15 residues. Germline CDR1 is SGHRS and CDR2 is YFSETQ. The CDR3 DNA sequence: TGCGCCAGCAGCCCGGACCCAAGCTCCTACAATGAGCAGTTCTTC. As protein: CASSPDPSSYNEQFF.